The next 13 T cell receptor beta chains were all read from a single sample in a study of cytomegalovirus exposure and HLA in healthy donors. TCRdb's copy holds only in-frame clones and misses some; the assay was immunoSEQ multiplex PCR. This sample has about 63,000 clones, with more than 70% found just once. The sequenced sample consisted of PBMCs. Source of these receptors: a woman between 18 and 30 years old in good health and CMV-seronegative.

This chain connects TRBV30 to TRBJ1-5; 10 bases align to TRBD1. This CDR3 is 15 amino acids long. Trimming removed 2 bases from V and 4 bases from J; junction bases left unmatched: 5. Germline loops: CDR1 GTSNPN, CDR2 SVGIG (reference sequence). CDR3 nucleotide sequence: TGTGCCTGGAGTAACGACAGGGGGCGTAATCAGCCCCAGCATTTT. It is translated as CAWSNDRGRNQPQHF. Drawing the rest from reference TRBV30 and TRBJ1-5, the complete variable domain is SQTIHQWPATLVQPVGSPLSLECTVEGTSNPNLYWYRQAAGRGLQLLFYSVGIGQISSEVPQNLSASRPQDRQFILSSKKLLLSDSGFYLCAWSNDRGRNQPQHFGDGTRLSIL.

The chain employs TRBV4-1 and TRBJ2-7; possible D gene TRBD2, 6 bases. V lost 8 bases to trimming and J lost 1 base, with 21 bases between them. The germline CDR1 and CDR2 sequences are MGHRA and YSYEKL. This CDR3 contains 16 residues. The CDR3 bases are TGCGCCAGCGACCCGGGGTGGAGGGCTCTTTCCTACGAGCAGTACTTC. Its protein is CASDPGWRALSYEQYF.

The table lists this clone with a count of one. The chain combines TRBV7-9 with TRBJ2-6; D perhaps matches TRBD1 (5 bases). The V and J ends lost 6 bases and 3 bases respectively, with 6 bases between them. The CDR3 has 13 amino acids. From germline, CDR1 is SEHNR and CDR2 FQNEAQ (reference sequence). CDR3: CASRGDGANVLTF. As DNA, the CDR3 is TGTGCCAGCAGAGGGGATGGGGCCAACGTCCTGACTTTC.

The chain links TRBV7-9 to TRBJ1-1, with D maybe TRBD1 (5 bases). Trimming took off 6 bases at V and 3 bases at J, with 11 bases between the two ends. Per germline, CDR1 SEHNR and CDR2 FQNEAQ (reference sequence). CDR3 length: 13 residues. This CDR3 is CASRRRGDTEAFF. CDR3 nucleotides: TGTGCCAGCAGACGGCGGGGGGACACTGAAGCTTTCTTT. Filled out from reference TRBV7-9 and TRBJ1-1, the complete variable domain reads DTGVSQNPRHKITKRGQNVTFRCDPISEHNRLYWYRQTLGQGPEFLTYFQNEAQLEKSRLLSDRFSAERPKGSFSTLEIQRTEQGDSAMYLCASRRRGDTEAFFGQGTRLTVV.

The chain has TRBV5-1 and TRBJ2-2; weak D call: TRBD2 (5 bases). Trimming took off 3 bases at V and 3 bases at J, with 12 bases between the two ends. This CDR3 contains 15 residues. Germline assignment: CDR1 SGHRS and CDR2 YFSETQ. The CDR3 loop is CASSYINGDTGELFF. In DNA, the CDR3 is TGCGCCAGCAGCTACATTAACGGGGACACCGGGGAGCTGTTTTTT.

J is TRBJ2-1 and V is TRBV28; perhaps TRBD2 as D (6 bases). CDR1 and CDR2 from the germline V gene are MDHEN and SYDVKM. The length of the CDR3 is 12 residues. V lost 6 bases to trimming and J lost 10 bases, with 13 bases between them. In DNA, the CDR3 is TGTGCCAGCAGGGGTGGAGGGGTCGAGCAGTTCTTC. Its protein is CASRGGGVEQFF.

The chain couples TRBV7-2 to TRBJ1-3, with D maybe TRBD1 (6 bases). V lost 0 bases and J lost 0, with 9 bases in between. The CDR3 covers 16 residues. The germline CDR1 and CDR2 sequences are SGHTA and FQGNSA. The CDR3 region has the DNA TGTGCCAGCAGCTTAGCGGGGGCAGGCTCTGGAAACACCATATATTTT. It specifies CASSLAGAGSGNTIYF. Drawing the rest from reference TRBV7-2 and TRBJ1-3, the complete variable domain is GAGVSQSPSNKVTEKGKDVELRCDPISGHTALYWYRQSLGQGLEFLIYFQGNSAPDKSGLPSDRFSAERTGGSVSTLTIQRTQQEDSAVYLCASSLAGAGSGNTIYFGEGSWLTVV.

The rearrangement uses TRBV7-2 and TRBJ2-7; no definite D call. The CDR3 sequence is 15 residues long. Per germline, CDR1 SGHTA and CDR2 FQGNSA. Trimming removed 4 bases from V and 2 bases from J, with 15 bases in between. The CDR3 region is CASSSSYTIPYEQYF. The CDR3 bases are TGTGCCAGCAGCTCCTCTTACACTATCCCCTACGAGCAGTACTTC. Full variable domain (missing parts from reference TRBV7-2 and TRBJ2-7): GAGVSQSPSNKVTEKGKDVELRCDPISGHTALYWYRQSLGQGLEFLIYFQGNSAPDKSGLPSDRFSAERTGGSVSTLTIQRTQQEDSAVYLCASSSSYTIPYEQYFGPGTRLTVT.

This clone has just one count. CDR3 residues: CASSRDRASTEAFF. The CDR3 DNA sequence: TGTGCCAGCAGCCGGGACAGGGCCAGCACTGAAGCTTTCTTT. This chain connects TRBV6-5 to TRBJ1-1; 9 positions match TRBD1. Unmatched junction bases numbered 6, after V lost 6 bases and J lost 4 bases. The CDR3 length is 14 residues. In germline, CDR1 is MNHEY, CDR2 SVGAGI.

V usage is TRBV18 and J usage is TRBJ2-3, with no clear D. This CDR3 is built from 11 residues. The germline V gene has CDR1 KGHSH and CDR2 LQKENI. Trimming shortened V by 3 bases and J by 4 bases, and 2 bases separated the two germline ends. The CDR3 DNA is TGTGCCAGCTCACCCTCAGATACGCAGTATTTT. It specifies CASSPSDTQYF.

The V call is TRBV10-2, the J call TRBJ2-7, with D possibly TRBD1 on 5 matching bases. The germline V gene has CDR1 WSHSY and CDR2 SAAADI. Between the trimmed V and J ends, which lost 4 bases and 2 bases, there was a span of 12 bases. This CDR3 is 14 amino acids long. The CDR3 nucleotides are TGCGCCAGCAGTGTAGGTCAGACAGCCTACGAGCAGTACTTC. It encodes CASSVGQTAYEQYF.

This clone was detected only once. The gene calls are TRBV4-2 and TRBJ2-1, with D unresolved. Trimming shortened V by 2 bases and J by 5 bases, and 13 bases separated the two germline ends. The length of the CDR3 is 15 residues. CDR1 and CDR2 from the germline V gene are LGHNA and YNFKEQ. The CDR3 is CASSQRLNGHNEQFF. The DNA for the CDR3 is TGTGCCAGCAGCCAACGATTGAACGGTCACAATGAGCAGTTCTTC.

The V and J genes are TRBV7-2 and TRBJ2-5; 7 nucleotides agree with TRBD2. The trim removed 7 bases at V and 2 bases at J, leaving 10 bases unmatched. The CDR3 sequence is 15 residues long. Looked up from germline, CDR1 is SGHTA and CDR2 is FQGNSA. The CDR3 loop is CASTQAGTIQETQYF. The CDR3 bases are TGTGCCAGCACTCAAGCCGGGACTATTCAAGAGACCCAGTACTTC.